One sample yielded the 24 T cell receptor beta chains listed below, sequenced in a study of read filtering for tumor transcriptome and immune sequencing (dated by TCRdb to the early 2020s). The instrument given in TCRdb is Illumina HiSeq 4000. TCR libraries were built from approximately 400 ng RNA with the Immunoverse kit, using molecular barcoded adaptors covering alpha/delta and beta/gamma chains. TCRdb reprocessed the public reads (quality trimming at Q25 with fastp, clone calling with MiXCR) and kept in-frame beta chains. CDR3 protein duplicates are merged, each entry listing the most common genes and DNA. The sample table lists tens of thousands of distinct CDR3 sequences, about 12% of them with a count of one. The ten largest clonotypes hold 14% to 15% of the sample. Sequencing used a population of CD138-negative cells sorted from bone marrow. In the paper's terms, the cell subset or site label means: bone marrow mononuclear cells depleted of CD138+ plasma/myeloma cells by negative magnetic selection. The receptors here all came from a donor aged 40 or older with multiple myeloma.

V and J are TRBV20-1 and TRBJ2-1, with 15 bases lining up with TRBD2. The germline CDR1 and CDR2 sequences are DFQATT and SNEGSKA (reference sequence). V shed 3 bases, J shed 10 bases, and the junction held 13 bases outside the gene matches. The CDR3 sequence is 17 residues long. CDR3 region: CSARGGLAGGRWEEQFF. The CDR3, as DNA: TGCAGTGCTAGGGGGGGACTAGCGGGAGGACGATGGGAGGAGCAGTTCTTC.

This clonotype showed up many times. The V and J genes are TRBV27 and TRBJ1-5; D remains unclear. V was pared by 5 bases and J by 4 bases, with 9 bases between. The CDR3 totals 13 residues. In germline, CDR1 is MNHEY, CDR2 SMNVEV (reference sequence). The CDR3 coding sequence is TGTGCCAGCAGTCCCTCCAGGAATCAGCCCCAGCATTTT. As protein: CASSPSRNQPQHF.

This clonotype was seen many times. CDR3 region: CASSPGSHEQYF. DNA for the CDR3: TGTGCCAGCAGCCCGGGGTCGCACGAGCAGTACTTC. The V gene is TRBV11-2, the J gene TRBJ2-7; a weak D match, TRBD2 (5 bases). Germline V gives CDR1 SGHAT, CDR2 FQNNGV. V lost 5 bases and J lost 5, with 10 bases in between. CDR3 length: 12 residues.

This clonotype has at least ten counts. This chain links TRBV29-1 with TRBJ1-2; D is undetermined. Germline loops: CDR1 SQVTM, CDR2 ANQGSEA. The CDR3 covers 13 residues. Trimming took off 2 bases at V and 7 bases at J, with 14 bases between the two ends. CDR3 sequence reads: CSVERVGISGYTF. The CDR3 DNA reads TGCAGCGTTGAACGTGTAGGCATCTCTGGCTACACCTTC.

This clonotype was recorded many times. This chain connects TRBV20-1 to TRBJ2-3; TRBD1 is a possible D gene (6 bases). This CDR3 spans 13 amino acids. Germline V gene sequence: CDR1 DFQATT, CDR2 SNEGSKA (reference sequence). V gave up 4 bases and J gave up 2 bases, with 10 bases separating them. CDR3 amino acids: CSATDSYTDTQYF. CDR3 nucleotide sequence: TGCAGTGCTACGGACAGCTACACAGATACGCAGTATTTT.

This clonotype was detected ten times or more. The V gene is TRBV12-3 or TRBV12-4, the J gene TRBJ2-1, with 9 nucleotides matching TRBD2. Trimming took 1 base from V and 14 from J; bases not matched to a gene: 6. The CDR3 is made up of 13 amino acids. The DNA for the CDR3 is TGTGCCAGCAGTTTAGGTAGCGGGAGAGGAGAGTTCTTC. Protein: CASSLGSGRGEFF.

This clonotype was seen ten or more times. A read error may produce the germline difference seen at one junction end. The CDR3 DNA follows: TGTGCCAACAGCTCCCGACCGCTAGCGGGAGAGGGCTTCTTC. Protein: CANSSRPLAGEGFF. The rearrangement links TRBV11-1 to TRBJ2-1, with 10 bases matching TRBD2. This CDR3 has 14 residues. Germline-derived CDR1 and CDR2 are SGHAT and FQDESV (reference sequence).

In its sample, this clonotype was seen many times. This rearrangement joins TRBV6-2 or TRBV6-3 to TRBJ2-3; D possibly matches TRBD1 or TRBD2 (5 bases each). Deletions cut 10 bases from V and 2 bases from J, with 19 bases between. The CDR3 spans 15 residues. Per the germline V gene, CDR1 is MNHEY and CDR2 is SVGEGT. CDR3 residues: CAIKRGGSHTDTQYF. The DNA for the CDR3 is TGTGCCATCAAGAGGGGTGGCTCCCACACAGATACGCAGTATTTT.

The sample holds many counts of this clonotype. The rearrangement links TRBV7-9 to TRBJ2-7, with D hard to call. The germline gives CDR1 SEHNR, CDR2 FQNEAQ (reference sequence). V was shortened by 1 base and J by 10 bases, with 8 bases between the two germline ends. The length of the CDR3 is 11 residues. CDR3 in amino acids: CASSLGADQYF. As DNA, the CDR3 is TGTGCCAGCAGCTTAGGGGCAGACCAGTACTTC.

This clonotype has ten or more counts. The chain recombines TRBV7-3 with TRBJ1-1, with 11 nucleotides matching TRBD1. J was trimmed by 11 bases and V by 5 bases; bases with no gene match: 7. CDR1 SGHTA and CDR2 FQGTGA come from the germline V gene. The CDR3 extends over 13 amino acids. CDR3 bases: TGTGCCAGCAGCACGGGACAGGGGGTAGGGGCTTTCTTT. This gives the protein CASSTGQGVGAFF.

This clonotype was counted many times. The chain is built from TRBV7-3 and TRBJ1-5, with 7 nucleotides matching TRBD1. After removal of 6 bases from V and 5 bases from J, the junction contained 13 bases not matched to a gene. Germline lookup yields CDR1 SGHTA and CDR2 FQGTGA. The CDR3 runs to 16 residues. The CDR3 DNA is TGTGCCAGCAGTCAACCTCTTGGAACAGGGGATCAGCCCCAGCATTTT. As protein: CASSQPLGTGDQPQHF. The full variable domain, in which reference TRBV7-3 and TRBJ1-5 provide the parts outside the CDR3, is GAGVSQTPSNKVTEKGKYVELRCDPISGHTALYWYRQSLGQGPEFLIYFQGTGAADDSGLPNDRFFAVRPEGSVSTLKIQRTERGDSAVYLCASSQPLGTGDQPQHFGDGTRLSIL.

There are a few counts of this clonotype. With a much larger clone just one base away, this may be a read error. The gene calls are TRBV20-1 and TRBJ2-1; possible D gene TRBD2, 6 bases. There are 11 residues in the CDR3. Looked up from germline, CDR1 is DFQATT and CDR2 is SNEGSKA (reference sequence). V shed 4 bases and J shed 12 bases, with 13 bases lying between them. The CDR3 spells CSAIGLNGQFF. Written as DNA, the CDR3 is TGCAGTGCTATTGGACTAAACGGGCAGTTCTTC.

As regards this clonotype: A single base is all that separates this from a far larger clone, so a read error is likely. The chain combines TRBV11-3 with TRBJ2-1; possibly TRBD2 for D (5 bases). The CDR3 contains 13 residues. Germline V gene lookup returns CDR1 SGHNT and CDR2 YENEEA. This CDR3 is CASSFNDYSEQFF. In DNA form, the CDR3 reads TGTGCCAGCAGCTTTAATGACTACAGTGAGCAGTTCTTC.

This clonotype was found once. This is likely an artifact of a read error, given a far larger clone one base away. The rearrangement joins TRBV7-9 to TRBJ2-1; D is undetermined. Germline CDR1 SEHNR, CDR2 FQNEAQ (reference sequence). This CDR3 contains 10 residues. The CDR3 region is CASSLAHAVF. CDR3 DNA: TGTGCCAGCAGCTTAGCCCATGCGGTCTTC.

Many counts were recorded for this clonotype. This chain links TRBV3-1 with TRBJ2-1, with TRBD2 matching over 8 bases. V dropped 4 bases and J dropped 7; count of bases not matched to a gene: 9. CDR3 length equals 15 residues. Germline CDR1 is LGHDT and CDR2 is YNNKEL (reference sequence). The DNA of the CDR3 is TGTGCCAGCAGCCGAAAGTCTAGCGGGCGGAATGAGCAGTTCTTC. This translates into CASSRKSSGRNEQFF.

This clonotype showed up many times. V and J are TRBV6-2 or TRBV6-3 and TRBJ2-2, with D perhaps matching TRBD1 (6 bases). The CDR3 loop spans 15 amino acids. Germline V gene data show CDR1 as MNHEY and CDR2 as SVGEGT. V was cut by 2 bases and J by 2 bases, with 9 bases left in between. In DNA form, the CDR3 reads TGTGCCAGCAGTTACGCCAGGGGAAACACCGGGGAGCTGTTTTTT. This encodes CASSYARGNTGELFF.

This clonotype was observed many times. Here the CDR3 DNA reads TGCGCCAGCAGCTTGGCGGGGCGGGGACTGCCAACGGCCCAGTACTTC. This codes for CASSLAGRGLPTAQYF. This rearrangement joins TRBV5-1 to TRBJ2-5; tentative D call: TRBD2 (6 bases). Germline lookup yields CDR1 SGHRS and CDR2 YFSETQ. V lost 0 bases to trimming and J lost 9 bases, with 21 bases between them. The CDR3 loop spans 16 amino acids. Looking up the rest from reference TRBV5-1 and TRBJ2-5 gives the full variable domain: KAGVTQTPRYLIKTRGQQVTLSCSPISGHRSVSWYQQTPGQGLQFLFEYFSETQRNKGNFPGRFSGRQFSNSRSEMNVSTLELGDSALYLCASSLAGRGLPTAQYFGPGTRLLVL.

Regarding this clonotype: One end of the junction varies from germline; a read error may be responsible. The chain recombines TRBV11-2 with TRBJ2-1, with D possibly being TRBD1 (5 bases). The CDR3 runs to 14 residues. CDR1 is SGHAT and CDR2 is FQNNGV in the germline V gene. CDR3 loop: CASGLGPSGNEQFF. The DNA of the CDR3 is TGTGCCAGCGGCTTAGGGCCCTCAGGGAATGAGCAGTTCTTC.

This clonotype has at least ten counts. The chain carries TRBV4-1 and TRBJ2-5; D might be TRBD1 (6 bases). The germline gives CDR1 MGHRA, CDR2 YSYEKL. V was trimmed by 6 bases and J by 1 base, leaving 12 bases between them. The CDR3 covers 14 residues. CDR3 nucleotide sequence: TGCGCCAGCAGTAAACTGGACAGCCAAGAGACCCAGTACTTC. Amino acids: CASSKLDSQETQYF.

This clonotype occurred many times. The gene calls are TRBV20-1 and TRBJ1-5, with D possibly TRBD1 on 5 matching bases. Trimming took off 6 bases at V and 5 bases at J, with 17 bases between the two ends. The CDR3 runs 14 residues. CDR1 and CDR2 (germline): DFQATT, SNEGSKA (reference sequence). CDR3 in DNA: TGCAGTGCCGCGAGTCTGGGGCGGGATCAGCCCCAGCATTTT. It specifies CSAASLGRDQPQHF.

Ten or more counts support this clonotype. The rearrangement joins TRBV7-8 to TRBJ2-2; 11 nucleotides match TRBD1. The CDR3 contains 15 residues. The junction had 3 bases not matched to a gene; V was cut back by 5 bases and J by 4 bases. Germline CDR1 SGHVS, CDR2 FQNEAQ. CDR3 region: CASSAGTGGTGELFF. CDR3 DNA sequence: TGTGCCAGCAGCGCCGGGACAGGGGGCACCGGGGAGCTGTTTTTT.

A remark on this clonotype: This could be a read error, since a much larger clone is one nucleotide away. The rearrangement joins TRBV5-1 to TRBJ2-2; D perhaps matches TRBD1 (6 bases). Trimming left V 6 bases short and J 1 base short, with 10 bases between. In germline, CDR1 is SGHRS, CDR2 YFSETQ. The CDR3 extends over 14 amino acids. DNA for the CDR3: TGCGCCAGCAATTCGGGACAGAACACCGGGGAGCTGTTTTTT. This codes for CASNSGQNTGELFF.

This clonotype was seen a handful of times. This may stem from a read error, because a much larger clone lies one nucleotide away. The conserved phenylalanine or tryptophan is not found at the CDR3 terminus, so this likely reflects a read error. The chain couples TRBV5-1 to TRBJ1-4; D ambiguous. V shed 4 bases and J shed 5 bases, with 9 bases lying between them. The CDR3 extends over 13 amino acids. Per germline, CDR1 SGHRS and CDR2 YFSETQ. CDR3 sequence: CASSRGWNEKLFL. CDR3 nucleotides: TGCGCCAGCAGCCGAGGGTGGAATGAAAAACTGTTTCTT.

The table lists this clonotype with many counts. The V call is TRBV30, the J call TRBJ2-1, with TRBD2 identical over 8 bases. The CDR3 has 17 amino acids. V lost 4 bases and J lost 1; bases outside the gene matches: 12. Per the germline V gene, CDR1 is GTSNPN and CDR2 is SVGIG (reference sequence). CDR3 sequence (DNA): TGTGCCTGGACTCTTGGGGCACTAGCGGTTTCCTACAATGAGCAGTTCTTC. As protein: CAWTLGALAVSYNEQFF.